This note documents a single T cell receptor beta chain sequence. This clonotype was seen repeatedly, ten times or more. The clone's antigen remains unknown. Base qualities are missing; no much larger clone stands one base away. At the junction V is shortened by 5 bases and J by 2 bases, with 10 bases in between. The CDR1 and CDR2 encoded by the germline V gene are SGHAT and FQNNGV. The CDR3 starts with the cysteine, ends with the phenylalanine, and has 13 residues. Only the CDR3 portion is preserved as DNA: 39 bases, with reading frame beginning at the first base. Receptor amplification or capture employed RACE. The listed sequencing device is NextSeq 500. During library preparation, unique molecular identifiers were attached to individual cDNA molecules so that TCRs could be counted in a quantitative, reproducible way. Both TCR alpha and TCR beta chains were sequenced from each blood RNA sample. The published analysis was carried out like this. Samples had a median of 95,638 TCRs, with a range from about 23,224 to 750,000. The Decombinator software suite was used to annotate V, J and CDR3 in the TCR reads. Every sample was subsampled to the same number of TCRs (28,000) for the PS versus PT1 abundance plots. TCRs were defined as expanded if absent before sensitization and observed at least eight times at the 2-week time point. The public sequencing data were trimmed at Q25 with fastp and processed into clonotypes with MiXCR by TCRdb, which kept only in-frame beta chains. Each entry merges the rows of one CDR3 protein and shows their most common DNA and genes. These V and J calls rely on TCRdb rather than the paper's analysis. This sample gives about 340,000 distinct CDR3 sequences in total; approximately 6.3% of them show up just once. More than 7% of the sample belongs to the ten largest clones.

This sample was taken from a study of human T cells and chemical hapten exposure (dated by TCRdb to the early 2020s). Background for the entire study: For sensitization, 2% DPC in acetone was applied to an approximately 2 cm by approximately 2 cm area of upper inner arm skin. Patients additionally received weekly therapeutic DPC doses to the scalp throughout the roughly 24-week study period. Patch testing on the upper back used Finn chambers containing 0.01% DPC, with scoring done after 6 days according to International Contact Dermatitis Research Group standards. Alopecia areata with under or over 50% scalp involvement, alopecia totalis and alopecia universalis were represented in the patient cohort, which was mostly female. Libraries were combined into a pool for sequencing, and differences in TCR yield between samples came mainly from small differences in library volumes within the pool. Peripheral blood TCR repertoire changes were tracked in vivo in alopecia patients during primary and secondary sensitization to the hapten diphenylcyclopropenone (DPC). Blood was sampled from patients pre-sensitization (week 0) and at 2, 6 and about 24 weeks after DPC sensitization. Nearly 30 alopecia patients gave blood for TCR sequencing at one to four time points (pre-sensitization, 2, 6 and 24 weeks).

The research as a whole found: Expanded TCRs formed significantly more large CDR3 similarity clusters than pre-sensitization or healthy control sets, consistent with antigen-driven responses. DPC sensitization did not change how many TCRs were above 1 in 1000 frequency, and no evidence was found of alterations in global repertoire structure. The number of PT1 expanded TCRs positively correlated with patch test score, significant at thresholds 8, 16 and 32 but not 4. Alopecia, a presumed autoimmune disease, was present in all patients, so the immune response of the patients might differ from that of healthy individuals. Repeated subsampling changed both the strength of the expansion versus patch-test correlation and the threshold at which that correlation became significant.

Per the publication, the time point label means: patch test 1, 2 weeks after DPC sensitization. The treatment or condition label on this specimen signifies: therapeutic diphenylcyclopropenone sensitization with weekly scalp DPC. Blood at each patch-test visit was drawn before the patch test was applied. Eligible patients were aged 18 to 70, diagnosed with alopecia, deemed suitable for DPC therapy, and excluded if pregnant. Total RNA was extracted from unfractionated whole blood collected in Tempus Blood RNA tubes. The specimen comprised whole blood, sampled in connection with sensitization to the hapten diphenylcyclopropenone (DPC). The rearrangement combines TRBV11-2 with TRBJ2-7; the D gene remains uncertain. The clonotype originates from a woman aged 18-35 years with alopecia areata. Some clones in this sample may be carry-over from other donors' samples. At the DNA level, the sequence is TGTGCCAGCAGCCCCAGAGGCCCCTACGAGCAGTACTTC. Translated, it reads CASSPRGPYEQYF.